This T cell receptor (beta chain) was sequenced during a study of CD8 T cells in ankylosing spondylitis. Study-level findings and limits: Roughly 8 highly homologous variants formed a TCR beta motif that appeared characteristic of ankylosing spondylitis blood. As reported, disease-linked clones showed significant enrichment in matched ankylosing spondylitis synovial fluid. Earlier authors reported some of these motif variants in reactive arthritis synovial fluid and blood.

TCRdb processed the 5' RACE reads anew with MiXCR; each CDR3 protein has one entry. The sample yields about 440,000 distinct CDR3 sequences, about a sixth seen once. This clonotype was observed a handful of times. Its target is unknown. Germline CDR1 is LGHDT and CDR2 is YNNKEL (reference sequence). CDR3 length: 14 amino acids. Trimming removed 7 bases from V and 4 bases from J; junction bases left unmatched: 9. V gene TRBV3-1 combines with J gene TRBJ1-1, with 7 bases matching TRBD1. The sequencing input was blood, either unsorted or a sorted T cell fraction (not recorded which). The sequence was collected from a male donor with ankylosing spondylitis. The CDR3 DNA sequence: TGTGCCAGCAACCACAGACAGGGATCCACTGAAGCTTTCTTT. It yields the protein CASNHRQGSTEAFF.